Each of the 18 T cell receptor beta chains below was sequenced from the same sample in a study of blood T cell repertoires in COVID-19. The protocol was immunoSEQ multiplex PCR, while the TCRdb copy is restricted to in-frame clones and leaves out a portion. The sample gives 150,000 to 160,000 clones, approximately 86% of which show up once; 2% to 3% is in the top ten. Specimen: peripheral blood. The receptor source for this set is a woman aged 65 to 85 with acute or convalescent COVID-19.

The chain uses TRBV7-4 and TRBJ2-5, with 7 bases aligning to TRBD1. Trimming removed 10 bases from V and 1 base from J; junction bases left unmatched: 9. The CDR3 covers 14 residues. Germline V gene sequence: CDR1 SGHVT, CDR2 SQSDAQ. The CDR3 here is CANRGTVSQETQYF. As DNA, the CDR3 is TGTGCCAACAGAGGGACAGTGAGCCAAGAGACCCAGTACTTC.

The chain joins TRBV5-1 to TRBJ2-4; D gene unclear. The CDR3 loop spans 13 amino acids. V lost 2 bases and J 3 bases, leaving 6 bases between the germline ends. Germline CDR1 SGHRS, CDR2 YFSETQ. CDR3 sequence (DNA): TGCGCCAGCAGCTTCCTAGACAAAAACATTCAGTACTTC. It codes for CASSFLDKNIQYF.

The V and J genes are TRBV19 and TRBJ1-4; D perhaps matches TRBD1 (5 bases). Trimming took 3 bases from V and 8 from J, leaving 13 bases between them. Germline loops: CDR1 LNHDA, CDR2 SQIVND (reference sequence). The CDR3 totals 14 residues. The CDR3 DNA reads TGTGCCAGTAGTATCAGGGCAGGGCTGGAAAAACTGTTTTTT. It is translated as CASSIRAGLEKLFF.

The chain couples TRBV27 to TRBJ1-1; tentatively, D is TRBD1 (6 bases). This CDR3 spans 17 amino acids. The germline V gene encodes CDR1 MNHEY and CDR2 SMNVEV (reference sequence). V lost 6 bases and J 0 bases, leaving 20 bases between the germline ends. The CDR3 nucleotides are TGTGCCAGCAGCCGAGTGGGGCTGGACAGAATGAACACTGAAGCTTTCTTT. It yields the protein CASSRVGLDRMNTEAFF.

The rearrangement uses TRBV19 and TRBJ2-3; 7 nucleotides line up with TRBD1. Germline assignment: CDR1 LNHDA and CDR2 SQIVND (reference sequence). The V gene end was trimmed by 5 bases and the J gene end by 4 bases; junction bases not matched to a gene: 9. The CDR3 is 15 residues long. Written as DNA, the CDR3 is TGTGCCAGTAGTGGCCGACAGGGAGCAGCAGATACGCAGTATTTT. Protein sequence: CASSGRQGAADTQYF.

This clone was counted a single time. The rearrangement links TRBV7-9 to TRBJ2-1; 8 bases are a match to TRBD2. The CDR3 covers 15 residues. J lost 8 bases, V lost 4 bases, and 10 bases had no gene match. Germline V CDR1 and CDR2: SEHNR, FQNEAQ (reference sequence). CDR3 amino acids: CASSSGGTSLDEQFF. CDR3 nucleotide sequence: TGTGCCAGCAGCTCGGGGGGGACTAGTCTTGATGAGCAGTTCTTC.

The CDR3 DNA reads as TGTGCCAGCAGCTCCCTCGACAGGGGGCATTCTGGAAACACCATATATTTT. This encodes CASSSLDRGHSGNTIYF. This chain connects TRBV13 to TRBJ1-3, with 10 bases matching TRBD1. V was pared by 4 bases and J by 1 base, with 7 bases of the junction left unmatched. The germline CDR1 and CDR2 sequences are PRHDT and FYEKMQ (reference sequence). This CDR3 region has 17 residues.

The rearrangement links TRBV6-5 to TRBJ2-5; 8 nucleotides align to TRBD1. CDR3 length: 15 residues. Germline CDR1 reads MNHEY; CDR2 reads SVGAGI. Trimming cost V 7 bases and J 4 bases; bases outside gene matches: 11. For the CDR3, the DNA is TGTGCCAGCAAGTCCGGACAGGGTCGGGGAGAGACCCAGTACTTC. It encodes CASKSGQGRGETQYF.

The chain couples TRBV4-3 to TRBJ2-7; possible D gene TRBD1, 6 bases. Deletions cut 0 bases from V and 0 bases from J, with 12 bases between. The CDR3 totals 16 residues. Germline CDR1 LGHNA, CDR2 YSLEER. CDR3 DNA sequence: TGCGCCAGCAGCCAAGAATTAGGGGGAAGCTCCTACGAGCAGTACTTC. Translated: CASSQELGGSSYEQYF.

The chain employs TRBV7-9 and TRBJ2-1; 8 bases match TRBD2. The CDR3 is made up of 12 amino acids. Germline V CDR1 and CDR2: SEHNR, FQNEAQ (reference sequence). J gave up 9 bases and V 4 bases, and 2 bases lay outside the gene matches. The CDR3 DNA follows: TGTGCCAGCAGCTCGGGGGGGACTGAGCAGTTCTTC. It specifies CASSSGGTEQFF. The complete variable domain, with remaining parts taken from reference TRBV7-9 and TRBJ2-1, reads DTGVSQNPRHKITKRGQNVTFRCDPISEHNRLYWYRQTLGQGPEFLTYFQNEAQLEKSRLLSDRFSAERPKGSFSTLEIQRTEQGDSAMYLCASSSGGTEQFFGPGTRLTVL.

This chain links TRBV27 with TRBJ1-1, with D possibly TRBD1 on 5 matching bases. Trimming took 6 bases from V and 1 from J, leaving 12 bases between them. In germline, CDR1 is MNHEY, CDR2 SMNVEV (reference sequence). The CDR3 runs to 14 residues. The CDR3: CASRRQGENTEAFF. Written as DNA, the CDR3 is TGTGCCAGCAGACGTCAGGGCGAGAACACTGAAGCTTTCTTT.

This clone was picked up a small number of times. V is TRBV2 and J is TRBJ2-7, with D perhaps matching TRBD2 (5 bases). This CDR3 comprises 12 residues. V gave up 7 bases and J gave up 3 bases, with 10 bases separating them. CDR1 is SNHLY, CDR2 FYNNEI, per germline. CDR3 residues: CASKAENYEQYF. CDR3 nucleotides: TGTGCCAGCAAAGCGGAAAACTACGAGCAGTACTTC.

This sequence joins TRBV2 and TRBJ1-6; no clear D. CDR3 length: 15 residues. In germline, CDR1 is SNHLY, CDR2 FYNNEI. Trimming shortened V by 2 bases and J by 7 bases, and 12 bases separated the two germline ends. In DNA form, the CDR3 reads TGTGCCAGCAGTGAACGACAATTATCGAATTCACCCCTCCACTTT. Encoded protein: CASSERQLSNSPLHF.

The rearrangement uses TRBV5-5 and TRBJ1-1, with D possibly TRBD1 on 5 matching bases. Trimming took off 4 bases at V and 4 bases at J, with 20 bases between the two ends. Per germline, CDR1 SGHKS and CDR2 YYEKEE (reference sequence). The CDR3 has 16 amino acids. The CDR3 sequence: CASSPGEGLAVTEAFF. CDR3 bases: TGTGCCAGCAGCCCGGGGGAGGGATTGGCGGTCACTGAAGCTTTCTTT.

This chain joins TRBV7-9 and TRBJ1-1; D call uncertain. Germline lookup yields CDR1 SEHNR and CDR2 FQNEAQ (reference sequence). The CDR3 sequence is 15 residues long. Trimming stripped 5 bases from V and 1 base from J, with 14 bases between. CDR3 protein: CASSPLGRGNTEAFF. CDR3 coding DNA: TGTGCCAGCAGCCCCCTAGGGCGGGGGAACACTGAAGCTTTCTTT.

The chain uses TRBV6-4 and TRBJ2-3; unclear D gene. The CDR3 sequence is 14 residues long. Germline V CDR1 and CDR2: MRHNA, SNTAGT. Trimming stripped 4 bases from V and 1 base from J, with 9 bases between. The CDR3 DNA sequence: TGTGCCAGCAGTGGCTCACTTGGCACAGATACGCAGTATTTT. The encoded protein is CASSGSLGTDTQYF.

The CDR3 DNA sequence: TGTGCCAGCAGTGAATCTTGGGACAGGGGAGGTTCACCCCTCCACTTT. Its protein is CASSESWDRGGSPLHF. The chain uses TRBV6-1 and TRBJ1-6; 10 positions match TRBD1. CDR1 MNHNS and CDR2 SASEGT come from the germline V gene. J lost 9 bases, V lost 2 bases, and 7 bases had no gene match. This CDR3 contains 16 residues.

This clone was seen only once. The CDR3 is CASSYREGDSPLHF. As DNA, the CDR3 is TGTGCCAGCAGCTACAGGGAAGGTGATTCACCCCTCCACTTT. The rearrangement uses TRBV7-8 and TRBJ1-6, with D perhaps matching TRBD1 (6 bases). V was pared by 4 bases and J by 8 bases, with 12 bases between. CDR1 and CDR2 from the germline V gene are SGHVS and FQNEAQ. The CDR3 consists of 14 residues.